Presented here are 21 T cell receptor beta chains from one specimen sequenced in a study of blood T cell repertoires in COVID-19. Clones were sequenced by immunoSEQ multiplex PCR, and TCRdb holds only the in-frame ones, with some missing. The sample comprises about 170,000 clones, approximately 87% of which are singletons, and approximately 4.7% rests with the top ten. The sequencing sample was made of PBMCs or T cells enriched from blood (not recorded which). Receptor source: a woman in her forties or fifties who had recovered from COVID-19.

This chain links TRBV19 with TRBJ2-2; TRBD1 agrees at 10 bases. Unmatched junction bases numbered 8, after V lost 0 bases and J lost 4 bases. Germline V gene sequence: CDR1 LNHDA, CDR2 SQIVND (reference sequence). The CDR3 totals 18 residues. CDR3 residues: CASSIDLVRQGATGELFF. CDR3 sequence (DNA): TGTGCCAGTAGTATAGATCTAGTGAGACAGGGGGCCACCGGGGAGCTGTTTTTT.

The chain is built from TRBV3-1 (or the pseudogene TRBV3-2) and TRBJ2-1, with 15 positions matching TRBD2. The CDR3 runs to 15 residues. J lost 9 bases, V lost 4 bases, and 4 bases had no gene match. Germline-derived CDR1 and CDR2 are LGHDT and YNNKEL (reference sequence). The CDR3 DNA follows: TGTGCCAGCAGCCCCGGGACTAGCGGGGGGCTTGAGCAGTTCTTC. Its protein product is CASSPGTSGGLEQFF.

J is TRBJ2-6 and V is TRBV28, with a possible D match to TRBD1 (5 bases). With 6 bases removed from V and 2 bases from J, the gap between germline ends came to 14 bases. CDR3 length: 16 residues. Germline assignment: CDR1 MDHEN and CDR2 SYDVKM. The CDR3, as DNA: TGTGCCAGCAGAACAACAGGTTCCGCTGGGGCCAACGTCCTGACTTTC. It encodes CASRTTGSAGANVLTF.

CDR3 DNA sequence: TGTGCCAGCAGCTTAAGCGCGGGCTTCGGAGGCTACACCTTC. It yields the protein CASSLSAGFGGYTF. The chain combines TRBV7-2 with TRBJ1-2; D ambiguous. Germline V CDR1 and CDR2: SGHTA, FQGNSA. The ends were cut back, 2 bases at V and 8 bases at J, with 15 bases in the middle. The CDR3 is made up of 14 amino acids.

The DNA of the CDR3 is TGTGCCAGCAGTCTGTCCCCGGGGTTGTATCAGCCCCAGCATTTT. Its translation: CASSLSPGLYQPQHF. The chain has TRBV27 and TRBJ1-5; D unclear. CDR3 length: 15 residues. Germline V gives CDR1 MNHEY, CDR2 SMNVEV (reference sequence). Trimming removed 5 bases at V and 5 bases at J, with 16 bases between.

This rearrangement joins TRBV3-1 (or the pseudogene TRBV3-2) to TRBJ1-5, with D unclear. Per the germline V gene, CDR1 is LGHDT and CDR2 is YNNKEL (reference sequence). The V and J ends lost 1 base and 5 bases respectively, with 12 bases between them. This CDR3 has 15 residues. The CDR3 nucleotides are TGTGCCAGCAGCCAAGTTCGAGGTAAAGATCAGCCCCAGCATTTT. Translated: CASSQVRGKDQPQHF.

The genes are TRBV27 and TRBJ1-2; a possible D gene is TRBD1 (6 bases). The ends were cut back, 4 bases at V and 5 bases at J, with 17 bases in the middle. The germline V gene has CDR1 MNHEY and CDR2 SMNVEV (reference sequence). This CDR3 is 15 amino acids long. The CDR3 region is CASSYSGQTIYGYTF. DNA for the CDR3: TGTGCCAGCAGTTATTCGGGACAAACTATATATGGCTACACCTTC.

This clone was seen a handful of times. The CDR3 DNA follows: TGTGCCAGCAGTCTCAGGGCCAGTCAGCCCCAGCATTTT. This encodes CASSLRASQPQHF. The chain recombines TRBV2 with TRBJ1-5; possible D gene TRBD1, 5 bases. The V end was cut by 5 bases, the J end by 6 bases, with 11 bases between. The CDR3 is 13 residues long. Germline V gene lookup returns CDR1 SNHLY and CDR2 FYNNEI.

DNA of the CDR3: TGTGCCAGTAGATGGCCCGAGGGGGCTGGGGAGCTGTTTTTT. Its translation is CASRWPEGAGELFF. V gene TRBV19 combines with J gene TRBJ2-2; 7 bases agree with TRBD1. This CDR3 is built from 14 residues. CDR1 LNHDA and CDR2 SQIVND come from the germline V gene (reference sequence). V lost 6 bases to trimming and J lost 8 bases; unmatched junction nucleotides: 9.

J is TRBJ1-1 and V is TRBV5-4; D is undetermined. The CDR3 has 13 residues. The V end lost 3 bases, the J end lost 2 bases, and 8 bases lay between the germline ends. CDR1 is SGHNT and CDR2 is YYREEE in the germline V gene (reference sequence). Here the CDR3 reads CASSYNKNTEAFF. CDR3 nucleotide sequence: TGTGCCAGCAGCTACAACAAAAACACTGAAGCTTTCTTT.

The rearrangement joins TRBV3-1 (or the pseudogene TRBV3-2) to TRBJ2-7; TRBD2 matches at 7 bases. V was pared by 4 bases and J by 2 bases, with 5 bases of the junction left unmatched. This CDR3 comprises 14 residues. Germline V gene data show CDR1 as LGHDT and CDR2 as YNNKEL (reference sequence). The CDR3 DNA sequence: TGTGCCAGCAGCCCAGGACTAGTAGCCTACGAGCAGTACGTC. This sequence encodes CASSPGLVAYEQYV.

V and J are TRBV11-2 and TRBJ1-3, with D unclear. Trimming removed 4 bases from V and 5 bases from J, with 9 bases in between. This CDR3 region has 13 residues. CDR1 and CDR2 from the germline V gene are SGHAT and FQNNGV. The CDR3 DNA sequence: TGTGCCAGCAGCTCCCCTTTAAGAAACACCATATATTTT. Translating gives CASSSPLRNTIYF.

The chain is built from TRBV7-9 and TRBJ1-6, with D unclear. The germline V gene has CDR1 SEHNR and CDR2 FQNEAQ (reference sequence). The CDR3 runs to 12 residues. V lost 5 bases, J lost 9 bases, and 8 bases lay in between. CDR3 coding DNA: TGTGCCAGCAGCCCAGATGGTTCACCCCTCCACTTT. It yields the protein CASSPDGSPLHF.

The genes are TRBV28 and TRBJ1-1; no clear D gene. CDR3 length equals 15 residues. Trimming left V 1 base short and J 5 bases short, with 14 bases between. The germline gives CDR1 MDHEN, CDR2 SYDVKM. CDR3 in amino acids: CASSLSGIRRTEAFF. CDR3 nucleotides: TGTGCCAGCAGTTTATCTGGGATCCGGAGGACTGAAGCTTTCTTT.

This chain links TRBV25-1 with TRBJ1-1; tentative D call: TRBD1 (6 bases). The CDR3 is 14 amino acids. Germline V CDR1 and CDR2: MGHDK, SYGVNS. The V and J ends lost 3 bases and 4 bases respectively, with 12 bases between them. CDR3 in amino acids: CASSDAGGRTEAFF. In DNA, the CDR3 is TGTGCCAGCAGTGACGCTGGGGGCCGCACTGAAGCTTTCTTT.

The rearrangement joins TRBV7-2 to TRBJ1-6; D not certain. Germline V lookup: CDR1 SGHTA, CDR2 FQGNSA. This CDR3 spans 14 amino acids. V lost 1 base and J lost 12, with 13 bases in between. CDR3 loop: CASSLGPAEGPLHF. CDR3 in DNA: TGTGCCAGCAGCTTAGGTCCAGCGGAGGGACCCCTCCACTTT.

The V call is TRBV3-1 (or the pseudogene TRBV3-2), the J call TRBJ1-1, with 8 bases matching TRBD1. CDR3 length: 14 residues. Germline assignment: CDR1 LGHDT and CDR2 YNNKEL (reference sequence). V dropped 6 bases and J dropped 10; count of bases not matched to a gene: 13. Here the CDR3 DNA reads TGTGCCAGCAGTCGACAAAACAGGGGGAGGTCAGCTTTCTTT. Its translation is CASSRQNRGRSAFF.

The CDR3 nucleotides read TGTGCCAGCTCACCACTAAGACTCTATGGCTACACCTTC. This gives the protein CASSPLRLYGYTF. The J gene is TRBJ1-2, the V gene TRBV18; D ambiguous. Germline-derived CDR1 and CDR2 are KGHSH and LQKENI. This CDR3 has 13 amino acids. V shed 1 base and J shed 4 bases, with 7 bases lying between them.

The V gene is TRBV7-9, the J gene TRBJ2-3; 10 bases line up with TRBD2. V was clipped by 5 bases and J by 0 bases; unmatched bases: 5. Germline loops: CDR1 SEHNR, CDR2 FQNEAQ (reference sequence). The CDR3 has 16 residues. CDR3 region: CASSQHSGGSTDTQYF. The CDR3 DNA follows: TGTGCCAGCAGCCAACATAGCGGGGGGAGCACAGATACGCAGTATTTT.

This rearrangement joins TRBV2 to TRBJ1-1, with 9 nucleotides matching TRBD1. Germline loops: CDR1 SNHLY, CDR2 FYNNEI. This CDR3 is built from 17 residues. J lost 1 base, V lost 6 bases, and 12 bases had no gene match. CDR3 loop: CASSRTGEASWNTEAFF. As DNA, the CDR3 is TGTGCCAGCAGCAGGACAGGGGAGGCGAGTTGGAACACTGAAGCTTTCTTT. The full variable domain, in which reference TRBV2 and TRBJ1-1 provide the parts outside the CDR3, is EPEVTQTPSHQVTQMGQEVILRCVPISNHLYFYWYRQILGQKVEFLVSFYNNEISEKSEIFDDQFSVERPDGSNFTLKIRSTKLEDSAMYFCASSRTGEASWNTEAFFGQGTRLTVV.

The chain carries TRBV19 and TRBJ2-2; no firm D call. The CDR3 contains 13 residues. V shed 5 bases and J shed 7 bases, with 11 bases lying between them. CDR1 and CDR2 (germline): LNHDA, SQIVND (reference sequence). This chain's CDR3 is CASSVGFGGELFF. The CDR3, as DNA: TGTGCCAGTAGTGTCGGTTTTGGCGGGGAGCTGTTTTTT.